The 13 T cell receptor beta chains below come from one sample, sequenced in a study of shared clonotypes between healthy human individuals. Generated by immunoSEQ multiplex PCR, the TCRdb table keeps only in-frame clones and is missing some. Of 2 million to 2.5 million clones listed, 80% to 95% are singletons. Sequencing was done on a sample of naive CD4+ T cells from PBMCs. Subset in this sample: CD45RA+ positively selected. These receptors were obtained from a man between 18 and 35 years old in good health. Some clones in this sample may be carry-over from other donors' samples.

This clone has just one count. The chain uses TRBV29-1 and TRBJ2-2; possibly TRBD1 for D (5 bases). The CDR3 extends over 16 amino acids. Germline CDR1 and CDR2: SQVTM and ANQGSEA. Trimming shortened V by 0 bases and J by 0 bases, and 11 bases separated the two germline ends. CDR3 in DNA: TGCAGCGTTGAAGATCCAGGCAGGGCGAACACCGGGGAGCTGTTTTTT. Protein product: CSVEDPGRANTGELFF.

The chain has TRBV9 and TRBJ2-3; 13 nucleotides match TRBD2. Per the germline V gene, CDR1 is SGDLS and CDR2 is YYNGEE. CDR3 size: 17 residues. The V segment lost 6 bases and the J segment 4 bases; nucleotides outside the gene matches: 11. The CDR3 nucleotides are TGTGCCAGCACCCTTCTTCCCGGACTAGCGGGGGCAGATACGCAGTATTTT. Its translation is CASTLLPGLAGADTQYF.

A remark on this clone: Different DNA sequences within this sample yield the same CDR3. The rearrangement uses TRBV2 and TRBJ1-5, with 10 bases aligning to TRBD1. The CDR3 extends over 14 amino acids. The V gene end was trimmed by 4 bases and the J gene end by 7 bases; junction bases not matched to a gene: 4. Germline lookup yields CDR1 SNHLY and CDR2 FYNNEI. The CDR3 DNA reads as TGTGCCAGCAGTGGACAGGGGGCTGAGCAGCCCCAGCATTTT. As protein: CASSGQGAEQPQHF.

V usage is TRBV28 and J usage is TRBJ2-1, with D possibly matching TRBD1 (6 bases). From germline, CDR1 is MDHEN and CDR2 SYDVKM. The CDR3 consists of 15 residues. With 11 bases removed from V and 7 bases from J, the gap between germline ends came to 24 bases. The CDR3 region has the DNA TGTGCCGCATCGGCCTTCATACAGGGCCGGAATGAGCAGTTCTTC. Its protein is CAASAFIQGRNEQFF. Together with reference TRBV28 and TRBJ2-1, the CDR3 gives the full variable domain: DVKVTQSSRYLVKRTGEKVFLECVQDMDHENMFWYRQDPGLGLRLIYFSYDVKMKEKGDIPEGYSVSREKKERFSLILESASTNQTSMYLCAASAFIQGRNEQFFGPGTRLTVL.

The chain employs TRBV4-1 and TRBJ2-7; 13 bases match TRBD2. The CDR3 runs to 15 residues. V trimming: 3 bases; J trimming: 5 bases; junction bases outside the gene matches: 4. Germline lookup yields CDR1 MGHRA and CDR2 YSYEKL. The CDR3 region has the DNA TGCGCCAGCAGCCACCATGGACTAGCGGGGGACGAGCAGTACTTC. Amino acids: CASSHHGLAGDEQYF.

V is TRBV5-6 and J is TRBJ1-1; D ambiguous. Germline V gene data show CDR1 as SGHDT and CDR2 as YYEEEE. Trimming removed 0 bases at V and 4 bases at J, with 19 bases between. The CDR3 runs 17 residues. Written as DNA, the CDR3 is TGTGCCAGCAGCTTGGCCTTGGCGACTAGGAGGGCCACTGAAGCTTTCTTT. As protein: CASSLALATRRATEAFF.

This chain connects TRBV19 to TRBJ2-5, with 8 bases matching TRBD1. V lost 3 bases, J lost 10 bases, and 10 bases stayed unmatched. CDR1 is LNHDA and CDR2 is SQIVND in the germline V gene (reference sequence). This CDR3 has 14 residues. CDR3 residues: CASSISRGRRFQYF. CDR3 bases: TGTGCCAGTAGTATTTCCAGGGGGCGGAGGTTCCAGTACTTC.

As DNA, the CDR3 is TGTGCCAGCAGTGATTACTTACAGGGGGCCGGGTCACCCCTCCACTTT. Residues: CASSDYLQGAGSPLHF. This sequence joins TRBV25-1 and TRBJ1-6, with 9 bases fitting TRBD1. Per germline, CDR1 MGHDK and CDR2 SYGVNS. The CDR3 has 16 amino acids. After removal of 3 bases from V and 10 bases from J, the junction contained 10 bases not matched to a gene. The full variable domain, in which reference TRBV25-1 and TRBJ1-6 provide the parts outside the CDR3, is EADIYQTPRYLVIGTGKKITLECSQTMGHDKMYWYQQDPGMELHLIHYSYGVNSTEKGDLSSESTVSRIRTEHFPLTLESARPSHTSQYLCASSDYLQGAGSPLHFGNGTRLTVT.

In regard to this clone: Additional DNA sequences in this sample encode the identical CDR3. The gene calls are TRBV27 and TRBJ1-2, with 9 bases matching TRBD1. CDR3 length equals 13 residues. After removal of 6 bases from V and 3 bases from J, the junction contained 2 bases not matched to a gene. Germline CDR1 reads MNHEY; CDR2 reads SMNVEV (reference sequence). This CDR3 is CASRRTGDYGYTF. CDR3 DNA: TGTGCCAGCAGAAGGACAGGGGACTATGGCTACACCTTC.

V is TRBV7-6 and J is TRBJ2-1; 11 bases align to TRBD2. The germline V gene has CDR1 SGHVS and CDR2 FNYEAQ. V was clipped by 4 bases and J by 3 bases; unmatched bases: 8. The CDR3 consists of 17 residues. The CDR3 bases are TGTGCCAGCAGCTCCGGACTAGCGGGTTATCTCTACAATGAGCAGTTCTTC. It specifies CASSSGLAGYLYNEQFF.

V is TRBV29-1 and J is TRBJ1-1; D perhaps matches TRBD1 (5 bases). The germline V gene encodes CDR1 SQVTM and CDR2 ANQGSEA. CDR3 length equals 17 residues. This CDR3 is CSAPGRGASSSDTEAFF. Here the CDR3 DNA reads TGCAGTGCTCCGGGGAGGGGAGCTTCCTCAAGTGACACTGAAGCTTTCTTT.

This clone was found once. Other DNA sequences in the same sample also yield this CDR3. CDR3 sequence reads: CASSSTGTGGYEQYF. The CDR3 DNA reads as TGCGCCAGCAGCTCAACCGGGACGGGCGGATACGAGCAGTACTTC. The chain recombines TRBV5-1 with TRBJ2-7, with D perhaps being TRBD1 or TRBD2 (5 bases each). Trimming cost V 3 bases and J 4 bases, with 17 bases left between them. Germline V gene data show CDR1 as SGHRS and CDR2 as YFSETQ. The CDR3 loop spans 15 amino acids.

The chain has TRBV5-1 and TRBJ2-1, with 13 bases identical to TRBD2. Germline V gives CDR1 SGHRS, CDR2 YFSETQ. The trim removed 4 bases at V and 6 bases at J, leaving 4 bases unmatched. This CDR3 comprises 15 residues. As DNA, the CDR3 is TGCGCCAGCAGCCAAGGACTAGCGGGAGTCAATGAGCAGTTCTTC. Translation: CASSQGLAGVNEQFF.